This TCR beta chain originates from a study of blood T cell repertoires in COVID-19. The repertoire was sequenced with immunoSEQ multiplex PCR; TCRdb's copy has only in-frame clones and lacks some. The sample lists roughly 100,000 clones, more than 75% occurring once. Germline V gene lookup returns CDR1 SGHKS and CDR2 YYEKEE (reference sequence). V was trimmed by 1 base and J by 6 bases, leaving 14 bases between them. There are 15 residues in the CDR3. Specimen: peripheral blood. The sequence derives from an elderly woman with active COVID-19. The chain joins TRBV5-5 to TRBJ1-5, with D maybe TRBD1 (6 bases). The CDR3 loop reads CASSLLQGRGQPQHF. CDR3 coding DNA: TGTGCCAGCAGCTTGCTCCAGGGGAGGGGTCAGCCCCAGCATTTT.